Listed below are T cell receptor beta chains from one sample, sequenced in a study of PD-L1 blockade in urothelial cancer. Clones were sequenced by immunoSEQ multiplex PCR, and TCRdb holds only the in-frame ones, with some missing. The sample has some 77,000 clones, about nine tenths seen once. Sequencing was performed on PBMCs, taken around atezolizumab (anti-PD-L1) treatment. Every receptor here comes from an older woman with urothelial cancer. Each CDR3 is given with its conserved first and last residue. D genes are given only for firm matches. Some rows have no size entry. The others give once, few or many, or a class for an expanded clone.

V gene: TRBV19
J gene: TRBJ2-7
D gene: -
clone size: -
CDR3 protein: CASSIDLTYEQYF
CDR3 DNA: TGTGCCAGTAGTATAGACTTAACCTACGAGCAGTACTTC

V gene: TRBV4-3
J gene: TRBJ2-2
D gene: TRBD2
clone size: -
CDR3 protein: CAAGVYTGELFF
CDR3 DNA: TGCGCAGCGGGGGTGTACACCGGGGAGCTGTTTTTT

V gene: TRBV6-1
J gene: TRBJ1-6
D gene: -
clone size: -
CDR3 protein: CASSETGSNSPLHF
CDR3 DNA: TGTGCCAGCAGTGAAACAGGGTCTAATTCACCCCTCCACTTT

V gene: TRBV28
J gene: TRBJ2-7
D gene: -
clone size: -
CDR3 protein: CASSLSGGTNYEQYF
CDR3 DNA: TGTGCCAGCAGTTTAAGCGGCGGGACCAACTACGAGCAGTACTTC

V gene: TRBV5-6
J gene: TRBJ1-1
D gene: -
clone size: -
CDR3 protein: CASSLGSISGSVGAFF
CDR3 DNA: TGTGCCAGCAGCTTGGGGTCCATCTCGGGATCGGTTGGAGCTTTCTTT

V gene: TRBV13
J gene: TRBJ2-3
D gene: TRBD2
clone size: once
CDR3 protein: CASSWGTSGGSTDTQYF
CDR3 DNA: TGTGCCAGCAGCTGGGGGACTAGCGGGGGTAGCACAGATACGCAGTATTTT

V gene: TRBV4-1
J gene: TRBJ2-1
D gene: TRBD1
clone size: -
CDR3 protein: CASSQSGQGYNEQFF
CDR3 DNA: TGCGCCAGCAGCCAGTCGGGACAGGGCTACAATGAGCAGTTCTTC

V gene: TRBV7-8
J gene: TRBJ2-7
D gene: TRBD2
clone size: -
CDR3 protein: CASSLVGLATYEQYF
CDR3 DNA: TGTGCCAGCAGCTTAGTAGGACTAGCCACCTACGAGCAGTACTTC

V gene: TRBV5-1
J gene: TRBJ2-5
D gene: TRBD2
clone size: -
CDR3 protein: CASSLTSGNDWETQYF
CDR3 DNA: TGCGCCAGCAGCTTGACTAGCGGGAATGACTGGGAGACCCAGTACTTC

V gene: TRBV2
J gene: TRBJ1-5
D gene: -
clone size: -
CDR3 protein: CASSNRVTLNQPQHF
CDR3 DNA: TGTGCCAGCAGTAACAGAGTAACCCTCAATCAGCCCCAGCATTTT

V gene: TRBV7-9
J gene: TRBJ2-1
D gene: -
clone size: -
CDR3 protein: CASSLGQENNEQFF
CDR3 DNA: TGTGCCAGCAGCTTAGGTCAGGAAAACAATGAGCAGTTCTTC

V gene: TRBV18
J gene: TRBJ1-1
D gene: -
clone size: -
CDR3 protein: CASSLPSQQGFAEAFF
CDR3 DNA: TGTGCCAGCTCACTACCATCTCAACAGGGATTCGCTGAAGCTTTCTTT

V gene: TRBV5-1
J gene: TRBJ2-7
D gene: TRBD1
clone size: -
CDR3 protein: CASSSGQVSTEQYF
CDR3 DNA: TGCGCCAGCAGCTCCGGACAGGTTTCTACCGAGCAGTACTTC

V gene: TRBV5-1
J gene: TRBJ2-1
D gene: -
clone size: -
CDR3 protein: CASSFPGNSMGRSYNEQFF
CDR3 DNA: TGCGCCAGCAGCTTTCCAGGGAATTCAATGGGGCGTTCCTACAATGAGCAGTTCTTC

V gene: TRBV5-1
J gene: TRBJ1-4
D gene: -
clone size: -
CDR3 protein: CASSLQTGHEKLFF
CDR3 DNA: TGCGCCAGCAGCCTTCAGACAGGACATGAAAAACTGTTTTTT

V gene: TRBV6-5
J gene: TRBJ1-6
D gene: TRBD1
clone size: -
CDR3 protein: CASTTGGGRNSPLHF
CDR3 DNA: TGTGCCAGCACCACAGGAGGGGGCCGTAATTCACCCCTCCACTTT

V gene: TRBV25-1
J gene: TRBJ2-7
D gene: -
clone size: -
CDR3 protein: CASSEHSSYEQYF
CDR3 DNA: TGTGCCAGCAGTGAACATAGCTCCTACGAGCAGTACTTC